This T cell receptor (beta chain) appears in the sequencing data of a study of Graves' ophthalmopathy and Graves' hyperthyroidism (dated by TCRdb to 2016 to 2019). About the study as a whole: Peripheral blood was collected at initial diagnosis, before any treatment. The study used TCR beta repertoire signatures to distinguish Graves' ophthalmopathy from Graves' hyperthyroidism and to predict progression to ophthalmopathy. In total, 135 blood samples were TCR-sequenced: around 42 ophthalmopathy, some 75 hyperthyroidism and approximately 17 hyperthyroidism-to-ophthalmopathy patients. To explore V-J signatures that distinguish ophthalmopathy from hyperthyroidism, a discovery set of about a hundred patients was enrolled, made up of 43 with ophthalmopathy and some 56 with stable hyperthyroidism. An independent validation cohort comprised 18 hyperthyroidism patients and 17 patients who later progressed from hyperthyroidism to ophthalmopathy. In over 5 hyperthyroidism patients, the T-cell repertoire of thyroid tissue was compared with the T-cell repertoire of blood. After sampling, hyperthyroidism patients received methimazole starting at 30 mg daily, and ophthalmopathy patients received high-dose intravenous methylprednisolone. The approximately 90 discovery patients were divided at random into training and test sets in a 7:3 ratio.

For repertoire sequencing, TCR beta CDR3 regions were amplified from RNA transcripts. HTBI primers and the Qiagen OneStep RT-PCR kit were used in a first-round RT-PCR, which was followed by a second-round multiplex PCR, size selection and purification. Libraries were sequenced paired-end with 100 bp reads on an Illumina HiSeq2000. Per the source publication's procedure: SOAPnuke was used to process the reads, removing any read that contained adapters or uncalled bases, had a mean Phred below 15, or lacked an exact match to the constant primer or identifier. COPE v1.2.5 was used to merge the high-quality paired reads. Each unique nucleotide sequence was defined as a clonotype, and clonotypes were aligned to IMGT TRB V, D and J references with MiTCR v1.1. The analysis was limited to V-J combinations with a frequency above 0.0001, which together covered 98% to 99.2% of repertoires. A TCR clonal expansion and chaos score per V-J combination was defined as the ratio of F50 clonal expansion to chaos observed in the TCRdist matrix. Features were reduced by Welch's t-statistics and random forest to around 14 V-J combinations, which fed a naive Bayes classifier. Thyroid-blood repertoire similarity was quantified with the Morisita-Horn index. In-frame beta chains were kept once TCRdb had trimmed the public reads at Q25 with fastp and called clones with MiXCR. Each entry is one CDR3 protein sequence, shown with its most common DNA and genes. It is TCRdb's table, rather than the study itself, that gives the V and J calls and clone size. Across this sample there are roughly 500,000 distinct CDR3 sequences, with over 13% seen only once. In total, the top ten clones hold over 7.5% of the sample.

Patients with ophthalmopathy had moderately to severely active disease, with a Clinical Activity Score of 3 or more, a NOSPECS grade of 4 or more, and a disease duration of less than 3 months. Patients with other autoimmune diseases, uncontrolled infections, pregnancy or lactation were excluded. Diagnosis relied on clinical symptoms, serum thyroxine, TRAb, thyroid ultrasound and orbital computed tomography. Using Ficoll-Paque density gradient centrifugation, PBMCs were isolated from about 9.2 ml of fresh peripheral blood. Total RNA was extracted using Trizol reagent, and RNA quality was checked on an Agilent 2100 Bioanalyzer. Points the paper makes about the study in general: In validation, the model predicted ophthalmopathy progression with more than 55% sensitivity and about 77% specificity; roughly eleven predicted patients were CT-confirmed with GO in a median of 6.5 months. In cross-validation, the 13-signature model distinguished ophthalmopathy from stable hyperthyroidism with approximately 90% sensitivity and over 81% specificity, while in the test set the corresponding values were about 80% and 75%. Most of the expanded thyroid clonotypes with a frequency above 0.001 were also detected in blood, and it was suggested that the thyroid immune response may be reflected by blood repertoires. No statistical method was used to set the sample size in advance, and the investigators knew which group each participant was assigned to.

This clonotype showed up many times. It has no known antigen specificity. No qualities accompany the bases; no much larger clone lies one base away. What was sequenced was blood. The clonotype originates from a woman aged 30 to 39 with Graves' ophthalmopathy. Donor details come from another sample of the same person, matched by shared clones.

The nucleotide sequence is TGTGCCAGCAGTTTCGCGGAAGGCACTGAAGCTTTCTTT. This encodes CASSFAEGTEAFF. The receptor chain draws on TRBV12-3 or TRBV12-4 and TRBJ1-1, with an unclear D gene assignment. At the junction V is shortened by 3 bases and J by 4 bases, with 9 bases in between. From the cysteine up to the phenylalanine, the CDR3 has a length of 13 residues. Only the CDR3 DNA stays, 39 bases, in frame from base 1.